This TCR beta chain comes out of a study of blood T cell repertoires in COVID-19. The CDR3 covers 15 residues. Trimming stripped 6 bases from V and 7 bases from J, with 19 bases between. CDR1 is MNHEY, CDR2 SVGAGI, per germline. In the original analysis: By means of reference gene primer amplification, nucleated cell counts were estimated. TCRdb's copy holds only in-frame clones and misses some; the assay was immunoSEQ multiplex PCR. Clone size and V and J calls were adopted from that table, with D and trimming inferred from the DNA. The sample has 75,000 to 100,000 clones, approximately 80% seen once.

V gene TRBV6-5 combines with J gene TRBJ2-1, with D perhaps TRBD2 (6 bases). The receptor was derived from a woman of 80 years or more with acute or convalescent COVID-19. Material: peripheral blood. For the CDR3, the DNA is TGTGCCAGCAGGAGGGAAGGACTAAGTAGGAATGAGCAGTTCTTC. The encoded protein is CASRREGLSRNEQFF.